The 20 T cell receptor beta chains below were found in one sample sequenced in a study of neurological immune-mediated disorders. TCRdb called the 5' RACE reads again in MiXCR, with one record for every CDR3 protein. The sample lists approximately 50,000 distinct CDR3 sequences, 5.8% occurring once. What was sequenced was CD4+ T cells from blood. Every receptor here comes from a woman aged 18-30 years with multiple sclerosis.

This clonotype has a count of ten or more. This sequence joins TRBV28 and TRBJ2-6; no firm D call. Germline-derived CDR1 and CDR2 are MDHEN and SYDVKM. The CDR3 consists of 14 residues. V lost 5 bases to trimming and J lost 1 base, with 6 bases between them. The CDR3 sequence is CASSTNSGANVLTF. CDR3 coding DNA: TGTGCCAGCAGTACCAATTCTGGGGCCAACGTCCTGACTTTC. Full variable domain (outside the CDR3, taken from reference TRBV28 and TRBJ2-6): DVKVTQSSRYLVKRTGEKVFLECVQDMDHENMFWYRQDPGLGLRLIYFSYDVKMKEKGDIPEGYSVSREKKERFSLILESASTNQTSMYLCASSTNSGANVLTFGAGSRLTVL.

This clonotype was counted at least ten times. The V and J genes are TRBV7-2 and TRBJ2-7; 8 bases are shared with TRBD1. The CDR3 consists of 14 residues. Germline trimming cut 2 bases from V and 3 bases from J; bases unmatched to any gene: 3. CDR1 SGHTA and CDR2 FQGNSA come from the germline V gene. The CDR3 DNA sequence: TGTGCCAGCAGCTTAATGGACAGGGTCTACGAGCAGTACGTC. Encoded protein: CASSLMDRVYEQYV.

This clonotype was seen at least ten times. This chain uses TRBV29-1 with TRBJ1-1; D unclear. The CDR3 runs to 14 residues. In germline, CDR1 is SQVTM, CDR2 ANQGSEA. The ends were cut back, 0 bases at V and 5 bases at J, with 13 bases in the middle. CDR3 sequence reads: CSVEDPLVGTEAFF. CDR3 coding DNA: TGCAGCGTTGAAGATCCCCTAGTAGGGACTGAAGCTTTCTTT.

This clonotype was counted at least ten times. This chain connects TRBV24-1 to TRBJ1-2, with D possibly being TRBD1 (5 bases). CDR1 and CDR2 from the germline V gene are KGHDR and SFDVKD. Trimming took off 2 bases at V and 6 bases at J, with 6 bases between the two ends. This CDR3 comprises 12 residues. CDR3 nucleotide sequence: TGTGCCACCAGTGATTACAGGAATGGCTACACCTTC. Translated, it gives CATSDYRNGYTF.

The J gene is TRBJ1-1, the V gene TRBV7-9; tentative D call: TRBD1 (5 bases). In germline, CDR1 is SEHNR, CDR2 FQNEAQ (reference sequence). The CDR3 loop spans 15 amino acids. With 5 bases removed from V and 2 bases from J, the gap between germline ends came to 15 bases. The CDR3 spells CASSLGRGGNTEAFF. DNA of the CDR3: TGTGCCAGCAGCCTAGGTCGGGGCGGAAACACTGAAGCTTTCTTT.

This clonotype was counted at least ten times. V is TRBV27 and J is TRBJ1-2; possible D gene TRBD1, 5 bases. The ends were cut back, 1 base at V and 5 bases at J, with 14 bases in the middle. Germline CDR1 is MNHEY and CDR2 is SMNVEV (reference sequence). This CDR3 spans 15 amino acids. The CDR3 bases are TGTGCCAGCAGTTTATTATGGGGGGGATCATATGGCTACACCTTC. It yields the protein CASSLLWGGSYGYTF.

This clonotype appeared a few times. The rearrangement joins TRBV11-2 to TRBJ2-2; no definite D call. Per the germline V gene, CDR1 is SGHAT and CDR2 is FQNNGV. This CDR3 has 13 amino acids. Trimming removed 10 bases at V and 6 bases at J, with 15 bases between. The CDR3 nucleotides are TGTGCCACATCAAAACTGGGATCCGGGGAGCTGTTTTTT. It specifies CATSKLGSGELFF.

This clonotype has a count of ten or more. The rearrangement uses TRBV5-1 and TRBJ2-5; D remains ambiguous. Trimming cost V 0 bases and J 5 bases, with 11 bases left between them. The CDR3 has 14 amino acids. Germline CDR1 is SGHRS and CDR2 is YFSETQ. CDR3 amino acids: CASSLGRSSETQYF. CDR3 bases: TGCGCCAGCAGCTTGGGACGGAGCAGCGAGACCCAGTACTTC.

The sample holds many counts of this clonotype. The V gene is TRBV20-1, the J gene TRBJ1-2, with a tentative D call TRBD1 (6 bases). Germline V gives CDR1 DFQATT, CDR2 SNEGSKA (reference sequence). This CDR3 has 17 amino acids. Trimming shortened V by 4 bases and J by 3 bases, and 24 bases separated the two germline ends. DNA of the CDR3: TGCAGTGCTAACCCCGGGAGAAAGGGGGTTAACGACTATGGCTACACCTTC. Protein: CSANPGRKGVNDYGYTF.

This clonotype was counted ten times or more. The J gene is TRBJ1-6, the V gene TRBV12-3 or TRBV12-4; D unresolved. Trimming stripped 5 bases from V and 7 bases from J, with 9 bases between. The CDR3 consists of 13 residues. The CDR3 DNA reads as TGTGCCAGCAGTCGCGACGGAAATTCACCCCTCCACTTT. It encodes CASSRDGNSPLHF.

This chain uses TRBV30 with TRBJ1-1; D is unclear. Trimming shortened V by 4 bases and J by 0 bases, and 9 bases separated the two germline ends. This CDR3 contains 13 residues. The germline V gene encodes CDR1 GTSNPN and CDR2 SVGIG (reference sequence). As DNA, the CDR3 is TGTGCCTGGAAGGACGCAGTGAACACTGAAGCTTTCTTT. Amino acids: CAWKDAVNTEAFF.

This clonotype was observed at least ten times. V usage is TRBV5-1 and J usage is TRBJ1-3; maybe TRBD1 (5 bases). Trimming took 3 bases from V and 4 from J, leaving 20 bases between them. The CDR3 spans 17 residues. The germline V gene encodes CDR1 SGHRS and CDR2 YFSETQ. This CDR3 reads CASSSQRTRRGGNTIYF. The CDR3 region has the DNA TGCGCCAGCAGCTCCCAGAGGACCCGAAGGGGAGGAAACACCATATATTTT. The whole variable domain, remainder taken from reference TRBV5-1 and TRBJ1-3, is KAGVTQTPRYLIKTRGQQVTLSCSPISGHRSVSWYQQTPGQGLQFLFEYFSETQRNKGNFPGRFSGRQFSNSRSEMNVSTLELGDSALYLCASSSQRTRRGGNTIYFGEGSWLTVV.

This clonotype was found many times. The V gene is TRBV5-1, the J gene TRBJ2-5; tentative D call: TRBD2 (7 bases). The CDR3 is 15 residues long. Germline CDR1 and CDR2: SGHRS and YFSETQ. The V end was cut by 4 bases, the J end by 7 bases, with 20 bases between. CDR3: CASSPGAGAPGTQYF. The CDR3 DNA follows: TGCGCCAGCAGCCCCGGGGCGGGGGCTCCGGGGACCCAGTACTTC.

In this sample, this clonotype turned up many times. The V and J genes are TRBV27 and TRBJ1-2; D remains ambiguous. Germline-derived CDR1 and CDR2 are MNHEY and SMNVEV (reference sequence). V shed 4 bases and J shed 6 bases, with 12 bases lying between them. This CDR3 has 13 amino acids. The CDR3 bases are TGTGCCAGCAGTTCTGAAACTCTCAATGGCTACACCTTC. This codes for CASSSETLNGYTF.

This clonotype has ten or more counts. CDR3 nucleotide sequence: TGTGCCAGCAGGAGTCAGGGGGCGAGGTCCTATGGCTACACCTTC. Translation gives CASRSQGARSYGYTF. The rearrangement joins TRBV27 to TRBJ1-2; 8 nucleotides agree with TRBD1. V was pared by 6 bases and J by 4 bases, with 10 bases of the junction left unmatched. Germline V gene lookup returns CDR1 MNHEY and CDR2 SMNVEV (reference sequence). The CDR3 covers 15 residues.

A remark on this clonotype: A much more abundant neighbour one base away suggests this may be a read error. The chain joins TRBV12-2 to TRBJ2-7. TRBV12-2 is listed as a pseudogene. This CDR3 contains 15 residues. The chain's CDR3 is CASHMGITTSYEQYV. The CDR3 DNA sequence: TGTGCAAGCCATATGGGGATAACAACCTCCTACGAGCAGTACGTC.

This clonotype has at least ten counts. V is TRBV6-5 and J is TRBJ2-1; D might be TRBD1 (5 bases). V lost 0 bases to trimming and J lost 6 bases, with 9 bases between them. Germline V lookup: CDR1 MNHEY, CDR2 SVGAGI. The CDR3 covers 14 residues. This chain's CDR3 is CASSYSWTPNEQFF. The DNA of the CDR3 is TGTGCCAGCAGTTACTCCTGGACACCCAATGAGCAGTTCTTC.

Many counts were recorded for this clonotype. V usage is TRBV20-1 and J usage is TRBJ2-1, with 8 bases matching TRBD2. The V and J ends lost 1 base and 0 bases, in that order; junction bases with no gene match: 5. Germline CDR1 DFQATT, CDR2 SNEGSKA (reference sequence). The CDR3 consists of 16 residues. CDR3 protein: CSARVAGLVSYNEQFF. CDR3 coding DNA: TGCAGTGCTAGAGTCGCGGGACTAGTCTCCTACAATGAGCAGTTCTTC.

This clonotype was observed at least ten times. Here the CDR3 reads CSVRLPGNTIYF. CDR3 DNA sequence: TGCAGCGTTCGGCTACCCGGAAACACCATATATTTT. V and J are TRBV29-1 and TRBJ1-3; D is unresolved. There are 12 residues in the CDR3. Trimming cost V 5 bases and J 4 bases, with 9 bases left between them. Per the germline V gene, CDR1 is SQVTM and CDR2 is ANQGSEA.

This clonotype appeared many times. The V gene is TRBV18, the J gene TRBJ1-1; 7 bases fit TRBD1. J gave up 6 bases and V 2 bases, and 3 bases lay outside the gene matches. The CDR3 covers 13 residues. Germline CDR1 and CDR2: KGHSH and LQKENI. DNA of the CDR3: TGTGCCAGCTCACCAGGGGGGACAGCTGAAGCTTTCTTT. Residues: CASSPGGTAEAFF. Filled out from reference TRBV18 and TRBJ1-1, the complete variable domain reads NAGVMQNPRHLVRRRGQEARLRCSPMKGHSHVYWYRQLPEEGLKFMVYLQKENIIDESGMPKERFSAEFPKEGPSILRIQQVVRGDSAAYFCASSPGGTAEAFFGQGTRLTVV.